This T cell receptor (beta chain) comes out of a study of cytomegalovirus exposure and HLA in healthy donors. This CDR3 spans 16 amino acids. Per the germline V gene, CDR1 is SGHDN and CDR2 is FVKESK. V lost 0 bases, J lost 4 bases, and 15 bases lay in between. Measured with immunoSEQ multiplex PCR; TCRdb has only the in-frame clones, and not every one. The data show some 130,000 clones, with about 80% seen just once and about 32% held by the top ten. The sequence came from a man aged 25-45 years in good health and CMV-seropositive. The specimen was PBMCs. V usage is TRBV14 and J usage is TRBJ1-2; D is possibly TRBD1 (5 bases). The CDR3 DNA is TGTGCCAGCAGCCAAGATCAGATGGGGCTTAGCTATGGCTACACCTTC. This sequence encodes CASSQDQMGLSYGYTF.